This T cell receptor (beta chain) was sequenced during a study of T cell responses to AZD1222 COVID-19 vaccine. Overall study: Combined were second doses at about 4 or about 12 weeks. Whole-study results and caveats: Among those given AZD1222, only six were seropositive at baseline. White British people made up most donors, females outnumbered males, and clonal diversity was possibly underestimated. Nearly half of unique spike-specific TCRs reportedly avoided B.1.351 and B.1.1.7 mutated regions.

Comment on this clone: Its antigen is currently unknown.

Germline V gene lookup returns CDR1 MNHNY and CDR2 SVGAGI (reference sequence). The CDR3 sequence is 19 residues long. The V and J ends lost 5 bases and 3 bases, in that order; junction bases with no gene match: 13. The protocol was immunoSEQ multiplex PCR, while the TCRdb copy is restricted to in-frame clones and leaves out a portion. The sample comprises under 200,000 clones, less than 95% of which are singletons, and 1.5% rests with the top ten. The rearrangement joins TRBV6-6 to TRBJ2-2; TRBD2 agrees at 12 bases. The source was peripheral blood, collected on day 0 of AZD1222 vaccination. This TCR derives from an adult in good health. The CDR3 region is CASSLRAPLAGGHTGELFF. CDR3 in DNA: TGTGCCAGCAGTCTCCGGGCCCCACTAGCGGGGGGCCACACCGGGGAGCTGTTTTTT.